The rows below give T cell receptor beta chains drawn from one sample of a study of read filtering for tumor transcriptome and immune sequencing. TCRdb re-analysed the reads in MiXCR, keeping a single row per CDR3 protein. Among about 58,000 distinct CDR3 sequences listed, 9% to 15% were seen once. Sequenced sample: a population of CD138-negative cells sorted from bone marrow. The receptors stem from a donor older than 35 with multiple myeloma. CDR3s leave out the opening cysteine and the closing phenylalanine or tryptophan. Each record gives: V gene, J gene, CDR3 protein.

TRBV20-1	TRBJ2-7	SASPPSGGADEQY
TRBV7-8	TRBJ2-3	ASSLEGIDTQY
TRBV18	TRBJ1-6	ASSQTGGGNSPLH
TRBV20-1	TRBJ1-5	SAGGGQGSNQPQH
TRBV5-5	TRBJ2-5	ASSLTGGEETQY
TRBV5-1	TRBJ2-5	ASSTYSQETQY
TRBV11-3	TRBJ2-2	ASSPGTGVTGELF
TRBV7-9	TRBJ1-1	ASRDTGEYTEAF
TRBV20-1	TRBJ1-3	SATRDYGNTIY
TRBV6-5	TRBJ2-1	ASIPRGSSYNEQF
TRBV5-1	TRBJ2-1	ASSAIQGAGDNEQF
TRBV3-1	TRBJ1-1	ASSQWDLKNTEAF
TRBV5-6	TRBJ2-5	ASSRPFAGETQY
TRBV19	TRBJ1-5	ASSVRGGANQPQH
TRBV6-5	TRBJ2-5	ASSYSNGVGETQY
TRBV20-1	TRBJ2-7	SAREVGTKEQY
TRBV6-5	TRBJ1-5	ASSQKGQRQPQH